Listed below are T cell receptor beta chains from one sample, sequenced in a study of response to subunit inactivated influenza vaccine. Using its own MiXCR run on the RT-PCR reads, TCRdb lists one record per CDR3 protein. The sample includes some 520,000 distinct CDR3 sequences, 16% seen only once; the top ten take 2.5% to 3.5%. Sequencing used CD4+ T cells sorted from PBMCs, obtained less than 30 months after vaccination. The receptors shown here come from a man between 50 and 69 years old who received an inactivated influenza vaccine. Both conserved end residues are part of each CDR3. D genes are given only for firm matches. Where a row states a size, it is once, few, many or the class of an expanded clone; other rows omit it.

>-|-|TRBJ2-5|TRBV11-2
TGTGCCAGCAGCCTTCGTGGGGGGCTCGGAGAGACCCAGTACTTC
CASSLRGGLGETQYF
>-|-|TRBJ1-3|TRBV5-5
TGTGCCAGCAGCGGGCGTGTTGGAAACACCATATATTTT
CASSGRVGNTIYF
>-|-|TRBJ2-7|TRBV18
TGTGCCAGCTCACGATCCCCAGGGACCTACGAGCAGTACTTC
CASSRSPGTYEQYF
>few|TRBD1|TRBJ1-6|TRBV20-1
TGCAGTGCTAGCCAACAAGGACAGGGAGGATCACCCCTCCACTTT
CSASQQGQGGSPLHF
>-|-|TRBJ1-5|TRBV4-1
TGCGCCAGCAGCCAAGACACTCGCCAGGCCTTACTCCACAATCAGCCCCAGCATTTT
CASSQDTRQALLHNQPQHF
>few|-|TRBJ2-7|TRBV7-8
TGTGCCAGCAGCACCCGGGACAACTCCTACGAGCAGTACTTC
CASSTRDNSYEQYF
>-|TRBD2|TRBJ2-7|TRBV3-1
TGTGCCAGCAGCCAAGCATCCGGCGGGGGACCATTCTACGAGCAGTACTTC
CASSQASGGGPFYEQYF
>many|-|TRBJ2-5|TRBV6-5
TGTGCCAGCAGTTATAGACGGGTGGAGACCCAGTACTTC
CASSYRRVETQYF
>-|TRBD1|TRBJ2-7|TRBV6-1
TGTGCCAGCAGGTTCCGGGACAGGGGGGCCTACGAGCAGTACTTC
CASRFRDRGAYEQYF
>-|-|TRBJ2-3|TRBV20-1
TGCAGTGCTAGTGAACGGCCAGATACGCAGTATTTT
CSASERPDTQYF
>-|-|TRBJ1-6|TRBV20-1
TGCAGTGCTAGGCAACAGGGAGATTCACCCCTCCACTTT
CSARQQGDSPLHF
>-|-|TRBJ1-2|TRBV12-3/TRBV12-4
TGTGCCAGCAGACCACAGGAAAACTATGGCTACACCTTC
CASRPQENYGYTF
>few|TRBD2|TRBJ2-1|TRBV11-2
TGTGCCAGCAGCTCATCTAGCGGGAGGGGTGAGCAGTTCTTC
CASSSSSGRGEQFF
>few|TRBD2|TRBJ2-7|TRBV20-1
TGCAGTGCTACCCAGTCGGGACTAGTCAGTTGGGAGCAGTACTTC
CSATQSGLVSWEQYF
>-|TRBD1|TRBJ2-5|TRBV4-2
TGTGCCAGCAGCCCAACGACAGGGGATGGGACCCAGTACTTC
CASSPTTGDGTQYF
>many|TRBD1|TRBJ1-6|TRBV14
TGTGCCAGCAACAGGGGGCTGAATTCACCCCTCCACTTT
CASNRGLNSPLHF
>few|TRBD2|TRBJ2-5|TRBV10-3
TGTGCCACCGGACTAGAGGTCGAGACCCAGTACTTC
CATGLEVETQYF
>-|-|TRBJ1-1|TRBV5-1
TGCGCCAGCAGCCCTCAAGGAGGGGTCGGGGCTGAAGCTTTCTTT
CASSPQGGVGAEAFF
>many|-|TRBJ2-2|TRBV19
TGTGCCAGTAGTATACAGGGGATCGGGGAGCTGTTTTTT
CASSIQGIGELFF
>-|-|TRBJ2-7|TRBV5-1
TGCGCCAGCAGCTTCGGGGGTGAGACCTACGAGCAGTACTTC
CASSFGGETYEQYF
>few|-|TRBJ2-1|TRBV15
TGTGCCACCAGCAGGAGGATGCTAGAGGCCTCCTACAATGAGCAGTTCTTC
CATSRRMLEASYNEQFF
>few|TRBD1|TRBJ2-1|TRBV29-1
TGCAGCGCCCAGGGGGCCCCCTACAATGAGCAGTTCTTC
CSAQGAPYNEQFF
>-|-|TRBJ2-3|TRBV6-5
TGTGCCAGCAGTTACGCGGGCAGGGCTAACACAGATACGCAGTATTTT
CASSYAGRANTDTQYF
>-|-|TRBJ1-3|TRBV15
TGTGCCACCAGCAGGATGACAGCCGGAAACACCATATATTTT
CATSRMTAGNTIYF
>many|TRBD1|TRBJ1-1|TRBV12-3/TRBV12-4
TGTGCCAGCAGTGCACGACAGGGCGGGGGCACTGAAGCTTTCTTT
CASSARQGGGTEAFF
>-|-|TRBJ1-1|TRBV20-1
TGCAGTGCCTCCTGGGGGCGGACAAACACTGAAGCTTTCTTT
CSASWGRTNTEAFF
>few|-|TRBJ1-1|TRBV7-2
TGTGCCAGCAGCTCAACGGGGATTTTAGGGACTGAAGCTTTCTTT
CASSSTGILGTEAFF